This record looks at one TCR beta chain sequence and its context. The antigen it recognizes is unknown. Base qualities are missing; no much larger clone stands one base away. Sequences SGHVS (CDR1) and FNYEAQ (CDR2) are obtained from the germline V gene. V is reduced by 5 bases and J by 0 bases, leaving a spacing of 14 bases between them. The CDR3 sequence holds 16 residues, the cysteine and phenylalanine included. CDR3 DNA only is kept here, 48 bases in frame from base 1. The sample comes from a study of early T cells in non-severe SARS-CoV-2 infection (dated by TCRdb to the early 2020s). Regarding the study in general: Because TCR sequencing relied on bulk RNA taken from unsorted whole blood, pairing of alpha and beta chains was not possible.

The library was made by 5' RACE. Sequencing used a NextSeq 500. To correct for sequencing error and PCR bias, the TCR library protocol tagged individual cDNA molecules with unique molecular identifiers. TCR alpha and beta chains were both sequenced, and the abundances of alpha and beta sequences in each sample were closely correlated with each other. Regarding the original processing steps: V gene, J gene and CDR3 annotation of TCR sequences was performed with Decombinator V4. Expanded TCRs were defined as changing significantly between any two time points under a Poisson model with p below 0.0001. Abundances of TCRs were expressed as counts per million after normalisation to the total number of TCRs sequenced in each sample. MAIT TCRs were defined by TRAV1-2 paired with TRAJ12, TRAJ20 or TRAJ33, and iNKT TCRs by TRAV10 paired with TRAJ18. VDJdb, accessed 1 November 2021, was searched for CMV, EBV and SARS-CoV-2 annotated TCRs, excluding TCRs annotated for multiple antigens. Through fastp at Q25 and MiXCR, TCRdb rebuilt clones from the public reads, retaining in-frame beta chains. Every entry covers one CDR3 protein and lists the most common genes and DNA from its rows. The V and J calls were not made by the authors but by TCRdb's processing. For this sample there are roughly 72,000 distinct CDR3 sequences; roughly 13% appear just once. Clones ranked in the top ten supply about 1.1% of the sample.

The study was a case-control design nested within a healthcare worker cohort in London, UK, with weekly nasopharyngeal swab PCR tests and blood sampling. Healthcare workers were recruited during the week of the UK lockdown, between 23 and 31 March 2020, and followed weekly for up to about 15 weeks. Study-wide findings and limitations: Matching against VDJdb was skewed toward anti-spike CD8 responses, likely underestimated virus-specific expansions, and missed private and CD4 specificities.

The rearrangement joined TRBV7-6 to TRBJ1-3; the D segment cannot be called with confidence. Sequencing used whole blood. The sequence was obtained from an adult who was a healthcare worker with PCR-confirmed SARS-CoV-2 infection or an uninfected control (not recorded which). The CDR3 region has the sequence CASSPQDSSSGNTIYF. Here is the DNA: TGTGCCAGCAGCCCCCAAGACTCGAGCTCTGGAAACACCATATATTTT. With the portions outside the CDR3 filled from the reference TRBV7-6 and TRBJ1-3 genes, the complete variable region becomes GAGVSQSPRYKVTKRGQDVALRCDPISGHVSLYWYRQALGQGPEFLTYFNYEAQQDKSGLPNDRFSAERPEGSISTLTIQRTEQRDSAMYRCASSPQDSSSGNTIYFGEGSWLTVV.